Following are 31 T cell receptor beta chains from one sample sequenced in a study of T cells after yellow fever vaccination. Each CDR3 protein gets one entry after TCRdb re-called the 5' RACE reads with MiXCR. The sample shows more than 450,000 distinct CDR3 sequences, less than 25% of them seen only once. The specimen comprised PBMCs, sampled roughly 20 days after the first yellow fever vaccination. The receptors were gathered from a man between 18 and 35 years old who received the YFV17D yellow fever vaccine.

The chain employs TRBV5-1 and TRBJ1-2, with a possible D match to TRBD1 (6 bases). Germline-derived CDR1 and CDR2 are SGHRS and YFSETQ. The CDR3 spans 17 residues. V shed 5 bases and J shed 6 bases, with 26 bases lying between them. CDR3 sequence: CASSSGHDLSGLNGYTF. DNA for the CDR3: TGCGCCAGCAGTTCGGGACACGACCTAAGTGGGCTAAATGGCTACACCTTC.

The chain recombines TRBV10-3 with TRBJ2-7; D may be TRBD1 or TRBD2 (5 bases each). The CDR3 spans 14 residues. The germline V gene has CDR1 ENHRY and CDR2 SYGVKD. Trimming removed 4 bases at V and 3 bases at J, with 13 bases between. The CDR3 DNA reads TGTGCCATCAGTGTTAGGGACGGGGACTACGAGCAGTACTTC. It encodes CAISVRDGDYEQYF.

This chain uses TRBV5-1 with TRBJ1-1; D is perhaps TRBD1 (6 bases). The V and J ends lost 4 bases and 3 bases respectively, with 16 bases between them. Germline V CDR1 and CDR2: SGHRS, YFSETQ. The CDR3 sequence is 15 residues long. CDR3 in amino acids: CASSLRGQLDTEAFF. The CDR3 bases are TGCGCCAGCAGCCTACGGGGACAACTGGACACTGAAGCTTTCTTT.

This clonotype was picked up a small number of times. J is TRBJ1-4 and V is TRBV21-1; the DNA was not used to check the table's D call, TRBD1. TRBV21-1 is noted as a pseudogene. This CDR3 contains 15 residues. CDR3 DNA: TGTGCCAGCGACGCCCGGATACGACGGTATGAAAAACTGTTTTTT. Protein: CASDARIRRYEKLFF.

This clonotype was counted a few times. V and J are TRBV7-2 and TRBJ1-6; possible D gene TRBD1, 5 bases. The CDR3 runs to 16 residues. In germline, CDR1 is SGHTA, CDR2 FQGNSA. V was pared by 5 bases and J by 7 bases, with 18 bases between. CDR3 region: CASSIRPLRGNSPLHF. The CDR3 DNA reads TGTGCCAGCAGCATCCGACCCCTCCGGGGGAATTCACCCCTCCACTTT.

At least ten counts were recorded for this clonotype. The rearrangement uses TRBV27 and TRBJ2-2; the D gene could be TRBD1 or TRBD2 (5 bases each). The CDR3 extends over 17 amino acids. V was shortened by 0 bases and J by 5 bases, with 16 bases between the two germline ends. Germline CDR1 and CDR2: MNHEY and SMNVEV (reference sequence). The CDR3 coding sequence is TGTGCCAGCAGTTTATCCCTTTTTCGAGGGGTGACCGGGGAGCTGTTTTTT. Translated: CASSLSLFRGVTGELFF.

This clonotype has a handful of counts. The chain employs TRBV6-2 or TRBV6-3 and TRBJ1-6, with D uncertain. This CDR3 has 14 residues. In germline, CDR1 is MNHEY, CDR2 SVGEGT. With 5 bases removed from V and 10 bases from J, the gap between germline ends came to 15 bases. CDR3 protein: CASSDRGRRSPLHF. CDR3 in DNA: TGTGCCAGCAGTGACCGCGGGCGTAGGTCACCCCTCCACTTT.

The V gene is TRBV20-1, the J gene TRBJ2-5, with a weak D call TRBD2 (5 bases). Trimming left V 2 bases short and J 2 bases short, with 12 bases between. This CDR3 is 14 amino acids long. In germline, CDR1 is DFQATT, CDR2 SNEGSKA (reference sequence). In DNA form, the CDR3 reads TGCAGTGCTAGATCCTCGACTACGCAAGAGACCCAGTACTTC. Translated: CSARSSTTQETQYF.

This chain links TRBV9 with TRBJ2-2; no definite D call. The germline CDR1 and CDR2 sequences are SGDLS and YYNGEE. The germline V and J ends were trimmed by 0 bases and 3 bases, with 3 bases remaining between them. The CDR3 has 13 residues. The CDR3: CASSVVHTGELFF. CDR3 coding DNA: TGTGCCAGCAGCGTAGTGCACACCGGGGAGCTGTTTTTT. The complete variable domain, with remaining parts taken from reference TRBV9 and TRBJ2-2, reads DSGVTQTPKHLITATGQRVTLRCSPRSGDLSVYWYQQSLDQGLQFLIQYYNGEERAKGNILERFSAQQFPDLHSELNLSSLELGDSALYFCASSVVHTGELFFGEGSRLTVL.

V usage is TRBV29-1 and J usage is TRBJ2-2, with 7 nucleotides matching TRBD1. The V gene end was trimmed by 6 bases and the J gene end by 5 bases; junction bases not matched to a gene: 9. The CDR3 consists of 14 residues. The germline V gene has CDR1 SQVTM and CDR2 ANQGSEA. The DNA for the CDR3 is TGCAGCGTAGCCGGGACAGTCTTGACCGGGGAGCTGTTTTTT. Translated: CSVAGTVLTGELFF.

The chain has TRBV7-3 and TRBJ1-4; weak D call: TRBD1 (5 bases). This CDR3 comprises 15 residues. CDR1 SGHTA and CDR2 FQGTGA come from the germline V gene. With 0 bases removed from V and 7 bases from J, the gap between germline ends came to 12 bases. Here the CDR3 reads CASSLTGGGGEKLFF. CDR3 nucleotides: TGTGCCAGCAGCTTAACCGGGGGTGGGGGTGAAAAACTGTTTTTT.

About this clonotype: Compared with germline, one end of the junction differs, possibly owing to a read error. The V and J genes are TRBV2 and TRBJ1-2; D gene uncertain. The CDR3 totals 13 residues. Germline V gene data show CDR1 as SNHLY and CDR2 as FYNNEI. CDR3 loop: CASRDAGFYGYTF. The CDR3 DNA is TGTGCCAGCCGTGACGCAGGATTCTATGGCTACACCTTC.

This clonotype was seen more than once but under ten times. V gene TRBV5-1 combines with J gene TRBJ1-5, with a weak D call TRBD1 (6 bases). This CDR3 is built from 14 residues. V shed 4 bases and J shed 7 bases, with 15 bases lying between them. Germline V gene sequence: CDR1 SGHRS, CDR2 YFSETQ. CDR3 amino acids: CASSPEGGGQPQHF. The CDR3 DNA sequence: TGCGCCAGCAGCCCTGAGGGGGGCGGCCAGCCCCAGCATTTT.

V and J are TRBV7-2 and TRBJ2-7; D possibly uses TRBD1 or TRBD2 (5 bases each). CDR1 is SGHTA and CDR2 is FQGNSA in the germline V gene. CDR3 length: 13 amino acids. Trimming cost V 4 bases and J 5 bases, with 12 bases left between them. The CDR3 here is CASSYRGYNEQYF. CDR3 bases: TGTGCCAGCAGCTACCGGGGCTACAACGAGCAGTACTTC. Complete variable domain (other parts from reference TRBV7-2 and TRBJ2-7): GAGVSQSPSNKVTEKGKDVELRCDPISGHTALYWYRQSLGQGLEFLIYFQGNSAPDKSGLPSDRFSAERTGGSVSTLTIQRTQQEDSAVYLCASSYRGYNEQYFGPGTRLTVT.

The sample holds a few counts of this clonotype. The CDR3 spells CASSTIGTGTGFAAFF. The CDR3 DNA sequence: TGTGCCAGCAGTACCATCGGAACCGGGACAGGGTTCGCAGCTTTCTTT. The chain combines TRBV28 with TRBJ1-1; TRBD1 agrees at 9 bases. V trimming: 5 bases; J trimming: 10 bases; junction bases outside the gene matches: 17. Germline V gene lookup returns CDR1 MDHEN and CDR2 SYDVKM. The length of the CDR3 is 16 residues.

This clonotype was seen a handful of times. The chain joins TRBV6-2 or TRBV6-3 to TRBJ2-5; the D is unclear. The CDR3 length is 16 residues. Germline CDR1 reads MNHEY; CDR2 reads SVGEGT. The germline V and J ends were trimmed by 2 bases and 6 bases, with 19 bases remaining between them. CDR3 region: CASSYVTSSWMQTQYF. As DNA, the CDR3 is TGTGCCAGCAGTTACGTGACCAGTTCATGGATGCAGACCCAGTACTTC.

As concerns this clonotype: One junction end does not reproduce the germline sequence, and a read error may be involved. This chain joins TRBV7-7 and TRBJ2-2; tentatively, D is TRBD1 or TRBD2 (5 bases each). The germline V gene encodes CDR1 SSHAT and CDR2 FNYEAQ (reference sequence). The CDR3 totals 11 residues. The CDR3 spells CASSSGGVLFF. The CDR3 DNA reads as TGTGCTAGCAGTTCTGGGGGAGTGCTGTTTTTT.

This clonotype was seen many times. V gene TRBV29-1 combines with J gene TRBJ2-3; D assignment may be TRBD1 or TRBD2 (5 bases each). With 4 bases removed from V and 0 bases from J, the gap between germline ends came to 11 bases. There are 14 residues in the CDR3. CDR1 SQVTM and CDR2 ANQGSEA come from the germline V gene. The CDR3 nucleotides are TGCAGCGTTGTAGGGTGGGGGAGCACAGATACGCAGTATTTT. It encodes CSVVGWGSTDTQYF.

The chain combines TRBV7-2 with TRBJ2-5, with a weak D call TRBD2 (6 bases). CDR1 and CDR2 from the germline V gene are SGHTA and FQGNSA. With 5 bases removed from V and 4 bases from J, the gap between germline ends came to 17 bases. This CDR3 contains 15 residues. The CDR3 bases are TGTGCCAGCAGCCCCCCCACGGGGGTTCGAGAGACCCAGTACTTC. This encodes CASSPPTGVRETQYF.

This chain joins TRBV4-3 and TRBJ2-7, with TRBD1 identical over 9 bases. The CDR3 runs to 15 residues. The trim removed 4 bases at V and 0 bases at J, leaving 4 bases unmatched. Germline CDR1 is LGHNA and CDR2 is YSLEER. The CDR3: CASSLGTGTSYEQYF. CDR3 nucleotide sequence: TGCGCCAGCAGCCTCGGGACAGGGACCTCCTACGAGCAGTACTTC.

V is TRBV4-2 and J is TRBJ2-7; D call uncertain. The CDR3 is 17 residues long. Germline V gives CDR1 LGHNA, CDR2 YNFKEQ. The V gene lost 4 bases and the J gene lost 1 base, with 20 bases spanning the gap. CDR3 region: CASSRRPGTAGSYEQYF. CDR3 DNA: TGTGCCAGCAGCCGCCGCCCTGGTACCGCAGGTTCCTACGAGCAGTACTTC.

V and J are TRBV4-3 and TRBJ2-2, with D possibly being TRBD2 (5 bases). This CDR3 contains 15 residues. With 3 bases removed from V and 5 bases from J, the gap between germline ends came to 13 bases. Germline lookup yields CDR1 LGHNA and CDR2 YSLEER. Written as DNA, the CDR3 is TGCGCCAGCAGCCACGGGATAGGAAGGACCGGGGAGCTGTTTTTT. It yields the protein CASSHGIGRTGELFF.

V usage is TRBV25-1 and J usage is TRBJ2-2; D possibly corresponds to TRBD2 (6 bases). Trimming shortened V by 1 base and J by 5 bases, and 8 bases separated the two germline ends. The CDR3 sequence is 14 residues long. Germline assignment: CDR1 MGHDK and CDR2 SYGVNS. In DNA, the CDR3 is TGTGCCAGCAGTGAATTGGGGGGTACCGGGGAGCTGTTTTTT. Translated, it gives CASSELGGTGELFF.

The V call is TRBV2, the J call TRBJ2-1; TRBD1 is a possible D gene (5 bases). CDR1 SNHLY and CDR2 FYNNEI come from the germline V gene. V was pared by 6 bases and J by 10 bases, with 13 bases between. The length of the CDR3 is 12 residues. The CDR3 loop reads CASRAWTHEQFF. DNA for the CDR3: TGTGCCAGCAGGGCATGGACACACGAGCAGTTCTTC.

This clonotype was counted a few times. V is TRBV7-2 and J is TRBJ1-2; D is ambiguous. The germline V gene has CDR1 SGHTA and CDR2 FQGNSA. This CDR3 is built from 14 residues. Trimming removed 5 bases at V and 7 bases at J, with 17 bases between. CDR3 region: CASSGYRKSGGYTF. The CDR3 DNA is TGTGCCAGCAGCGGGTATCGAAAGTCTGGTGGCTACACCTTC.

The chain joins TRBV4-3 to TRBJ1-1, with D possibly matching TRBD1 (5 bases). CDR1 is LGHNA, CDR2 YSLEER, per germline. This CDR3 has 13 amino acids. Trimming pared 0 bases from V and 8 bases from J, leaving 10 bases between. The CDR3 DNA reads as TGCGCCAGCAGCCAAGATCGGGGACCCGAAGCTTTCTTT. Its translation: CASSQDRGPEAFF.

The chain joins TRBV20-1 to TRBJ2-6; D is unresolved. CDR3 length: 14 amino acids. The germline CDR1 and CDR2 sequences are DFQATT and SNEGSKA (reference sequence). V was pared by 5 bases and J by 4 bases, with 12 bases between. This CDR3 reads CSAHGPTGANVLTF. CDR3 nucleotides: TGCAGTGCTCACGGCCCCACCGGGGCCAACGTCCTGACTTTC.

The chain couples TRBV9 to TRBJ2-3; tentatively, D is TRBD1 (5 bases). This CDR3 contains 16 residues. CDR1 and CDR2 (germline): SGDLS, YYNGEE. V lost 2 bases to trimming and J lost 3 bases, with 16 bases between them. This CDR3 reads CASSVGAYGGTDTQYF. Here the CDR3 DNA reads TGTGCCAGCAGCGTTGGGGCATACGGCGGTACAGATACGCAGTATTTT.

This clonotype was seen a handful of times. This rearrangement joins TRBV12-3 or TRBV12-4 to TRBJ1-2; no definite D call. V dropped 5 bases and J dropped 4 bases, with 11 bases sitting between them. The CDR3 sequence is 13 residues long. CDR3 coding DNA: TGTGCCAGCAGTGGACGGAACTTCTATGGCTACACCTTC. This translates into CASSGRNFYGYTF.

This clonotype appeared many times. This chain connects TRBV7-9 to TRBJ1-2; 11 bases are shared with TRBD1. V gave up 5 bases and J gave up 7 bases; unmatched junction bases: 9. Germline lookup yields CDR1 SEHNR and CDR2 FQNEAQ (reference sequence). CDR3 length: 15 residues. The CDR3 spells CASSPSGQGASGYTF. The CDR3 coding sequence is TGTGCCAGCAGCCCAAGTGGACAGGGGGCGAGTGGCTACACCTTC.

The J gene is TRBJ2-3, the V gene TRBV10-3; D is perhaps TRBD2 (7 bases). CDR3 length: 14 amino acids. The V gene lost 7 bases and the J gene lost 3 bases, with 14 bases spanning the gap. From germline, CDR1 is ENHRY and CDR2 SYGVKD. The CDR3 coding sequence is TGTGCCATCAAGAACAGGGAGGGAACAGATACGCAGTATTTT. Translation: CAIKNREGTDTQYF.